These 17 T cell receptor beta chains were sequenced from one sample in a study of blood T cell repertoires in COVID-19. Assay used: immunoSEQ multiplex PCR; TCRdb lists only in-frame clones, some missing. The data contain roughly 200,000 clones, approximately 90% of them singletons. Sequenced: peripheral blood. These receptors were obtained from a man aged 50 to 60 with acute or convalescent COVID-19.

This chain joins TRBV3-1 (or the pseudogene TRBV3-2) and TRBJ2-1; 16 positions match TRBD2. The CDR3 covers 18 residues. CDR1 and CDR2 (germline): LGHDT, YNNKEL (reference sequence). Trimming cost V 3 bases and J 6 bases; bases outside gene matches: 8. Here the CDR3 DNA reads TGTGCCAGCAGCCAGGGACTAGCGGGAGGGCGATATAGCAATGAGCAGTTCTTC. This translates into CASSQGLAGGRYSNEQFF.

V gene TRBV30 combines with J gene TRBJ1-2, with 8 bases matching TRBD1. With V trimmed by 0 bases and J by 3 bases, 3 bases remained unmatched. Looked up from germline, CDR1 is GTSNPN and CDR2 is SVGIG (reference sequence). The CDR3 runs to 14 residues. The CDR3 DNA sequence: TGTGCCTGGAGTGTAGCAGGGGGCTACTATGGCTACACCTTC. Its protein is CAWSVAGGYYGYTF.

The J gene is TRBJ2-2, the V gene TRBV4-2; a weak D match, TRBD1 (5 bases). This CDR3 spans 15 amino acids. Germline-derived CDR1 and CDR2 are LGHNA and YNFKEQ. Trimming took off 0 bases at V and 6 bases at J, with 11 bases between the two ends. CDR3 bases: TGTGCCAGCAGCCAAGAAGGGGTCGGGTCCGGGGAGCTGTTTTTT. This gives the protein CASSQEGVGSGELFF.

In nucleotides, the CDR3 is TGTGCCAGCAAGACAGACTTCACCGGGGAGCTGTTTTTT. It specifies CASKTDFTGELFF. J is TRBJ2-2 and V is TRBV2; TRBD1 is a possible D gene (5 bases). Germline values: CDR1 SNHLY, CDR2 FYNNEI. V was pared by 7 bases and J by 4 bases, with 10 bases between. The CDR3 is made up of 13 amino acids.

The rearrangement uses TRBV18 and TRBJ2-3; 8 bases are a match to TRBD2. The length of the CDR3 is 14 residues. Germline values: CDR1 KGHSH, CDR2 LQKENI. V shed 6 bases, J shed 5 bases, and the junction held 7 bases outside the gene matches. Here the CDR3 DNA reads TGTGCCAGCTCCCAGGGGACTAGTGAAGATACGCAGTATTTT. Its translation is CASSQGTSEDTQYF.

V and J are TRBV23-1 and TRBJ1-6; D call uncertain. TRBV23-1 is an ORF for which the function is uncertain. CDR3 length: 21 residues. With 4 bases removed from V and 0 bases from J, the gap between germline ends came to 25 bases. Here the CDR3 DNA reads TGCGCCAGCAGTCCCGATGGGGAGGCCGGTTGTAGGAGCTCCTATAATTCACCCCTCCACTTT. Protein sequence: CASSPDGEAGCRSSYNSPLHF.

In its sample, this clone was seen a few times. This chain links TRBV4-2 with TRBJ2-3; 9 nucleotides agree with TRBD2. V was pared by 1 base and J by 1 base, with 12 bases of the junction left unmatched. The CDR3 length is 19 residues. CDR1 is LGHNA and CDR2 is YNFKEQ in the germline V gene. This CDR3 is CASSQAGARGRAGTDTQYF. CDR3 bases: TGTGCCAGCAGCCAAGCCGGAGCTCGCGGGAGGGCCGGCACAGATACGCAGTATTTT.

This chain's CDR3 is CASSLAGPASYEQYF. The CDR3 bases are TGTGCCAGCAGTTTAGCGGGCCCGGCCTCCTACGAGCAGTACTTC. The chain combines TRBV28 with TRBJ2-7, with D perhaps matching TRBD2 (5 bases). This CDR3 comprises 15 residues. Trimming removed 2 bases at V and 0 bases at J, with 11 bases between. CDR1 MDHEN and CDR2 SYDVKM come from the germline V gene.

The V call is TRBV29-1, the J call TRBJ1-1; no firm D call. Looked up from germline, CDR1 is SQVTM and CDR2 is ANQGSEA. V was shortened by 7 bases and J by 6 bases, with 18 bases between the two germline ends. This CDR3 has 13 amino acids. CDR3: CSAADDEGAEAFF. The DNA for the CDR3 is TGCAGCGCCGCGGACGACGAGGGCGCTGAAGCTTTCTTT.

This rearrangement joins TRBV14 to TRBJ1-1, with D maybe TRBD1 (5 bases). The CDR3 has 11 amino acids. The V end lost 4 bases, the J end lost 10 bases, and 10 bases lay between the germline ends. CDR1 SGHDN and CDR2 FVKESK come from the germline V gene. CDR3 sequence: CASSLAGPAFF. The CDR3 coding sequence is TGTGCCAGCAGCCTCGCGGGGCCAGCTTTCTTT. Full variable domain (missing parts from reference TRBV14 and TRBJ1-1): EAGVTQFPSHSVIEKGQTVTLRCDPISGHDNLYWYRRVMGKEIKFLLHFVKESKQDESGMPNNRFLAERTGGTYSTLKVQPAELEDSGVYFCASSLAGPAFFGQGTRLTVV.

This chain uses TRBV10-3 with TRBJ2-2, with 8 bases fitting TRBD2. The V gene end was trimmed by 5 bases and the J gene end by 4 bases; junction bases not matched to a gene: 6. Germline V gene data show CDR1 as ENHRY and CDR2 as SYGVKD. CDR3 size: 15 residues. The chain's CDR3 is CAISMGTSGTGELFF. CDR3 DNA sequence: TGTGCCATCAGTATGGGGACTAGTGGCACCGGGGAGCTGTTTTTT.

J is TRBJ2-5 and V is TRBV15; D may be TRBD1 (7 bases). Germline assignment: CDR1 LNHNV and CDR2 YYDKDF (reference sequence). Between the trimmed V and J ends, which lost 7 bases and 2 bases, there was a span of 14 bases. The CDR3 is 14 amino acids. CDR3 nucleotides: TGTGCCACCAAGGCGGGACAGCCGCAAGAGACCCAGTACTTC. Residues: CATKAGQPQETQYF.

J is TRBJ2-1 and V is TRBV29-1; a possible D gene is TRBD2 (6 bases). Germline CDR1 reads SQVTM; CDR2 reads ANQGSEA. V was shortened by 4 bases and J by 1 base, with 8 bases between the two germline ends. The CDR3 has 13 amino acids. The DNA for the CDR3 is TGCAGCGTTGCTGCGGGATCCTACAATGAGCAGTTCTTC. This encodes CSVAAGSYNEQFF.

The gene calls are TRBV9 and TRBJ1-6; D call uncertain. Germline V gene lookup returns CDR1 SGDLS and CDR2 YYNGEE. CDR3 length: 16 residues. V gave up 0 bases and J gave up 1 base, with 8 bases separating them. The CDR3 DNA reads TGTGCCAGCAGCGTAGGACCGGGGTCCTATAATTCACCCCTCCACTTT. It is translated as CASSVGPGSYNSPLHF.

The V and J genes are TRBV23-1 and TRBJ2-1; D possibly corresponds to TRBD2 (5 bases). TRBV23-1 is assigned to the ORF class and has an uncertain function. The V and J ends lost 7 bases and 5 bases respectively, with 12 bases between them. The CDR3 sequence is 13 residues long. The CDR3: CASNRGRNNEQFF. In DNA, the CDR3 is TGCGCCAGCAATCGCGGGCGCAACAATGAGCAGTTCTTC.

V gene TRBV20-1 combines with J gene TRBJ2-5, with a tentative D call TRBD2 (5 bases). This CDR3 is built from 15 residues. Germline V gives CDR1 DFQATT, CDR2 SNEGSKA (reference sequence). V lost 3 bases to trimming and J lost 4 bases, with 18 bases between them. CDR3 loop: CSASGSQERGETQYF. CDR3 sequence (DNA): TGCAGTGCTAGTGGGTCTCAAGAACGGGGAGAGACCCAGTACTTC.

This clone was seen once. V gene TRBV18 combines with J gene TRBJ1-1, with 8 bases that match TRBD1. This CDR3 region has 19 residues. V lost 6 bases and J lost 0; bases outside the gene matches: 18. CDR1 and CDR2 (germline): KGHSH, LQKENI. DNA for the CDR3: TGTGCCAGCTCGGACACCCACATCTCAGGGGGCGGGATGAACACTGAAGCTTTCTTT. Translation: CASSDTHISGGGMNTEAFF.